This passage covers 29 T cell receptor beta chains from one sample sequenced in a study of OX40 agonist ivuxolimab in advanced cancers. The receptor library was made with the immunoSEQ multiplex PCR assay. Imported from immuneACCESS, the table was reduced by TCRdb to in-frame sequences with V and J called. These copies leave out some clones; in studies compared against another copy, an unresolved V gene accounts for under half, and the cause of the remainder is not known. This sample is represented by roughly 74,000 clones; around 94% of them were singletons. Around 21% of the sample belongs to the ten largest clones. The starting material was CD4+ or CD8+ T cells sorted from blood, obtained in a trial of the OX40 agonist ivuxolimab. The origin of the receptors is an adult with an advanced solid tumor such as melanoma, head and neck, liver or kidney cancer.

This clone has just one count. CDR3 sequence reads: CASSIGGVYEQYF. Written as DNA, the CDR3 is TGTGCCAGTAGTATAGGGGGCGTGTACGAGCAGTACTTC. The chain couples TRBV19 to TRBJ2-7, with D possibly being TRBD1 (5 bases). This CDR3 spans 13 amino acids. Germline-derived CDR1 and CDR2 are LNHDA and SQIVND (reference sequence). V was pared by 1 base and J by 4 bases, with 8 bases between.

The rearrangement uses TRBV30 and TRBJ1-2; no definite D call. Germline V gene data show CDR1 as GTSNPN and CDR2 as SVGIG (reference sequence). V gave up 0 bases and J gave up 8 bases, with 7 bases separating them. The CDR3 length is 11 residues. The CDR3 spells CAWSVSGGYTF. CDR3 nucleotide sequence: TGTGCCTGGAGTGTAAGCGGCGGCTACACCTTC.

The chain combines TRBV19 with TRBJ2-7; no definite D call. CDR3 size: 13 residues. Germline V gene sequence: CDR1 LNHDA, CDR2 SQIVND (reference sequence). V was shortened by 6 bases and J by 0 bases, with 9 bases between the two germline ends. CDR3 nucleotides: TGTGCCAGTAGCGAGATTCTCTCCTACGAGCAGTACTTC. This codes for CASSEILSYEQYF.

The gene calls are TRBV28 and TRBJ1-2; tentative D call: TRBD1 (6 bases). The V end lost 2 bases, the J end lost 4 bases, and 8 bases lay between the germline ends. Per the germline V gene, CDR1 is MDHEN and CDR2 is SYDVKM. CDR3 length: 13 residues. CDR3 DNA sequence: TGTGCCAGCAGTTTAGGACAGCCCTATGGCTACACCTTC. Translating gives CASSLGQPYGYTF.

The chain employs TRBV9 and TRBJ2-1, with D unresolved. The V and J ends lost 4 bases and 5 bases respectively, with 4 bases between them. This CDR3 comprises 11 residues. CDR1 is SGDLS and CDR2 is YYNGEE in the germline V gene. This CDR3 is CASSPHNEQFF. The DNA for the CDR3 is TGTGCCAGCAGCCCTCACAATGAGCAGTTCTTC.

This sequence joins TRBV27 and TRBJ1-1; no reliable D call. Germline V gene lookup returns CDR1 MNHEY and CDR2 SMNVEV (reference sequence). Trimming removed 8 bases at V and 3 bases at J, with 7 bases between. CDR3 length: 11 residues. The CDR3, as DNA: TGTGCCAGCCACGCCCACACTGAAGCTTTCTTT. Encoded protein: CASHAHTEAFF.

The DNA for the CDR3 is TGCGCCAGCAGCCAGGGTCGGGGCGCTTACCAAGAGACCCAGTACTTC. It translates to CASSQGRGAYQETQYF. The chain has TRBV4-3 and TRBJ2-5; TRBD1 or TRBD2 may be the D gene (5 bases each). Per the germline V gene, CDR1 is LGHNA and CDR2 is YSLEER. The V end lost 3 bases, the J end lost 0 bases, and 14 bases lay between the germline ends. This CDR3 has 16 amino acids.

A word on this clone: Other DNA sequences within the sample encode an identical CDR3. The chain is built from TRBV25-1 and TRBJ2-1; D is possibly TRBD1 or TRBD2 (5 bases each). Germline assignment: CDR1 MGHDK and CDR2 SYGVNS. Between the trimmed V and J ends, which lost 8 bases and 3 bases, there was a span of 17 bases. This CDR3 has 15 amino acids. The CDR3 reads CASQRGGAFYNEQFF. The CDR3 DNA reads TGTGCCAGCCAGAGGGGCGGAGCATTCTACAATGAGCAGTTCTTC.

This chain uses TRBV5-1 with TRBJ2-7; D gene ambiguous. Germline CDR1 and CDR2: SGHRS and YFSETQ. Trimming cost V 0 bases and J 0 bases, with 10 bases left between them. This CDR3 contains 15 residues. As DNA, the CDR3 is TGCGCCAGCAGCTTGGACCCTACGAGCTCCTACGAGCAGTACTTC. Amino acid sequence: CASSLDPTSSYEQYF.

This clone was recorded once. CDR3 protein: CASSPQGPLPYYEQYF. The CDR3 DNA reads as TGTGCCAGCAGCCCTCAGGGACCCCTACCGTACTACGAGCAGTACTTC. The V gene is TRBV27, the J gene TRBJ2-7, with D perhaps given as TRBD1 or TRBD2 (5 bases each). The length of the CDR3 is 16 residues. Trimming removed 6 bases from V and 3 bases from J, with 21 bases in between. Germline V CDR1 and CDR2: MNHEY, SMNVEV (reference sequence).

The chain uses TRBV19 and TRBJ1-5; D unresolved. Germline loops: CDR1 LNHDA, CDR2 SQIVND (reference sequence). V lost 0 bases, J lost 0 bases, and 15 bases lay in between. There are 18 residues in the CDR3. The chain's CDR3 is CASSIDRRGVFSNQPQHF. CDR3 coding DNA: TGTGCCAGTAGTATAGATCGAAGAGGCGTGTTTAGCAATCAGCCCCAGCATTTT.

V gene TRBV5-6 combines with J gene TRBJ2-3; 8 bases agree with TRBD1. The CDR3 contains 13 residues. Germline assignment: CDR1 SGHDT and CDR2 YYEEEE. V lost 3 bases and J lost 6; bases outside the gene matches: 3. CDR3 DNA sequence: TGTGCCAGCAGCTCCAGGGGGCGGGATACGCAGTATTTT. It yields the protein CASSSRGRDTQYF.

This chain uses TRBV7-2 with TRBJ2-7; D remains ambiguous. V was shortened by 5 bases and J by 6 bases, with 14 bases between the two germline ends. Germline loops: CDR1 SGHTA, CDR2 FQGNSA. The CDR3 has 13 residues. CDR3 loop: CASSRAPPIEQYF. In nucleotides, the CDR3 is TGTGCCAGCAGCCGAGCGCCCCCCATCGAGCAGTACTTC.

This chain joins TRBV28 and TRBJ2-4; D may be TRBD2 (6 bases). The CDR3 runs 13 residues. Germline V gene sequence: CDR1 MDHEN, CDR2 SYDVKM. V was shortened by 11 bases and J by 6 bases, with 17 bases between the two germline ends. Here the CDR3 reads CAAADGLRNIQYF. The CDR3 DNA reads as TGTGCCGCTGCCGACGGACTAAGAAACATTCAGTACTTC.

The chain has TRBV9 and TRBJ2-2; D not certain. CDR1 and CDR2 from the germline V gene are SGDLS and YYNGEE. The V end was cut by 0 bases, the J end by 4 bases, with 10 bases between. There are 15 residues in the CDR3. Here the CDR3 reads CASSVETPSTGELFF. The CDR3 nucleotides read TGTGCCAGCAGCGTAGAGACCCCGAGCACCGGGGAGCTGTTTTTT.

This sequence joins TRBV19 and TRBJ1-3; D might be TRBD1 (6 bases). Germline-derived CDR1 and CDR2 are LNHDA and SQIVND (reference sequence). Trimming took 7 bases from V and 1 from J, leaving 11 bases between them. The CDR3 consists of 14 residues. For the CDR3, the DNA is TGTGCCAGTAACACAGGGACATCTGGAAACACCATATATTTT. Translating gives CASNTGTSGNTIYF. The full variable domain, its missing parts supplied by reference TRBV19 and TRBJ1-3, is DGGITQSPKYLFRKEGQNVTLSCEQNLNHDAMYWYRQDPGQGLRLIYYSQIVNDFQKGDIAEGYSVSREKKESFPLTVTSAQKNPTAFYLCASNTGTSGNTIYFGEGSWLTVV.

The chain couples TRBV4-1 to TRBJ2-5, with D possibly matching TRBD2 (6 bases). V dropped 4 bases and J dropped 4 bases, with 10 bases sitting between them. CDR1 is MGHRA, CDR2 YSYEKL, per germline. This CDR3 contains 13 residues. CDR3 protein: CASSLIGGETQYF. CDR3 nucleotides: TGCGCCAGCAGCCTGATCGGGGGAGAGACCCAGTACTTC.

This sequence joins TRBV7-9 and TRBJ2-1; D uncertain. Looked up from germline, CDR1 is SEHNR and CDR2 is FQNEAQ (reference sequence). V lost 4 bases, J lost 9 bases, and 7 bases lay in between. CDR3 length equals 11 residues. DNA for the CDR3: TGTGCCAGCAGCTCCCAATCTGAGCAGTTCTTC. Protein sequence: CASSSQSEQFF. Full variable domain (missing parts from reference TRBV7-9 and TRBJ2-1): DTGVSQNPRHKITKRGQNVTFRCDPISEHNRLYWYRQTLGQGPEFLTYFQNEAQLEKSRLLSDRFSAERPKGSFSTLEIQRTEQGDSAMYLCASSSQSEQFFGPGTRLTVL.

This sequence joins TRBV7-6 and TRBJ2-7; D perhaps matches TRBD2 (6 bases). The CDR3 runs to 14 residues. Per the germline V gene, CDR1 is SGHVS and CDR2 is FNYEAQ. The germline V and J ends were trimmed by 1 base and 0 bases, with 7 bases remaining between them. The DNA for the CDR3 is TGTGCCAGCAGCTTAGGGGAGGACTCCTACGAGCAGTACTTC. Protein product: CASSLGEDSYEQYF.

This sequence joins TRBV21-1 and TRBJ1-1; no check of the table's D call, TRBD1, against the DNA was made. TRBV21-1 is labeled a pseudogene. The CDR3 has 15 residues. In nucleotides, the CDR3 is TGTGCCAGCAGCAAATACAGGGGGCTCGGCACTGAAGCTTTCTTT. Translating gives CASSKYRGLGTEAFF.

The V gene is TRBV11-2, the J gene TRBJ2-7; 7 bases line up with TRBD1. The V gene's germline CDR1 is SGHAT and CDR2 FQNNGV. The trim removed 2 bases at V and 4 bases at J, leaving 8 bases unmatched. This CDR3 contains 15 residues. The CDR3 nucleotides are TGTGCCAGCAGCTTAATTCCGGACAGGAGATACGAGCAGTACTTC. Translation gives CASSLIPDRRYEQYF.

CDR3 sequence: CASSQTEIREQYF. The CDR3, as DNA: TGTGCCAGCAGTCAGACCGAAATCCGCGAGCAGTACTTC. The chain joins TRBV7-6 to TRBJ2-7; D is undetermined. The V gene's germline CDR1 is SGHVS and CDR2 FNYEAQ. The length of the CDR3 is 13 residues. V gave up 6 bases and J gave up 6 bases, with 15 bases separating them.

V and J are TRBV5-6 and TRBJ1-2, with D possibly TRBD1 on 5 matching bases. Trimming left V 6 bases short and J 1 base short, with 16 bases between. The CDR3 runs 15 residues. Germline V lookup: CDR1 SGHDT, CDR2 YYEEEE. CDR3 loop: CASNPLPGGNYGYTF. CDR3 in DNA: TGTGCCAGCAACCCATTACCGGGGGGTAACTATGGCTACACCTTC.

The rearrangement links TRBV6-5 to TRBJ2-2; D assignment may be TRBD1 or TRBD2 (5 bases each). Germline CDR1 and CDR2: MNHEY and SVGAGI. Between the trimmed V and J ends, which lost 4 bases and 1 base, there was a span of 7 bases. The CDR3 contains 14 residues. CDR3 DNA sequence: TGTGCCAGCAGTTTTGGGGGGAACACCGGGGAGCTGTTTTTT. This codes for CASSFGGNTGELFF.

Here the CDR3 reads CASSEARYTEAFF. Here the CDR3 DNA reads TGTGCCAGCAGTGAAGCGCGGTACACTGAAGCTTTCTTT. V gene TRBV6-5 combines with J gene TRBJ1-1; D is ambiguous. Per germline, CDR1 MNHEY and CDR2 SVGAGI. The CDR3 is made up of 13 amino acids. Trimming removed 5 bases from V and 3 bases from J, with 10 bases in between.

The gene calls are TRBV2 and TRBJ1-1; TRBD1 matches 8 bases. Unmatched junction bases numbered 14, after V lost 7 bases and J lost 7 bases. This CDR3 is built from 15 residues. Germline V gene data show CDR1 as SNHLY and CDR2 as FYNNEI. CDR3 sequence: CASTVPYRGQDEAFF. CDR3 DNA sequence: TGTGCCAGCACGGTCCCGTACAGGGGACAGGATGAAGCTTTCTTT.

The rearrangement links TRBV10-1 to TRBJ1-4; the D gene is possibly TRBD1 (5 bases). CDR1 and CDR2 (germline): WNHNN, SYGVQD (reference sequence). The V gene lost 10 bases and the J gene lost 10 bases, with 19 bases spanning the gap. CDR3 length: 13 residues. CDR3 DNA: TGCGCCAACCAGTTGGGGGAGAAGGGAAAACTGTTTTTT. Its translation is CANQLGEKGKLFF.

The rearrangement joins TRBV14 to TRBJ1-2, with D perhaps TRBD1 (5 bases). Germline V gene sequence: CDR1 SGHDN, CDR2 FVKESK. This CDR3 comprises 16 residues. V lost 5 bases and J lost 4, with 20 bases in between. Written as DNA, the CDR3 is TGTGCCAGCAGCACGGCCGGGGGGTCTCTCTCCTATGGCTACACCTTC. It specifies CASSTAGGSLSYGYTF.

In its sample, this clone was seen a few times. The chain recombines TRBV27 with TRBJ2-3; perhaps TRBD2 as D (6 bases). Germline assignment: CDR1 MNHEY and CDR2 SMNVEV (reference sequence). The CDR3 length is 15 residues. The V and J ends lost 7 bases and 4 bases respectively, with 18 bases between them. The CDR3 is CASTHGGREADTQYF. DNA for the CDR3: TGTGCCAGCACCCACGGGGGACGGGAAGCAGATACGCAGTATTTT.